A single sample is the source of the 15 T cell receptor beta chains below, sequenced in a study of blood T cell repertoires in COVID-19. The data were produced by immunoSEQ multiplex PCR, yet TCRdb's version contains in-frame clones alone and is incomplete. The data hold some 100,000 clones, with approximately 88% observed a single time. The specimen sequenced was peripheral blood. These TCRs come from a woman aged 60-75 years with acute or convalescent COVID-19.

The gene calls are TRBV6-5 and TRBJ1-3, with D unresolved. Germline CDR1 is MNHEY and CDR2 is SVGAGI. Trimming shortened V by 8 bases and J by 0 bases, and 8 bases separated the two germline ends. The CDR3 consists of 13 residues. In DNA form, the CDR3 reads TGTGCCAGCGTGGGCAACTCTGGAAACACCATATATTTT. It encodes CASVGNSGNTIYF.

The chain is built from TRBV5-4 and TRBJ1-2; possible D gene TRBD1, 6 bases. The CDR3 has 16 residues. Germline loops: CDR1 SGHNT, CDR2 YYREEE (reference sequence). The V end was cut by 3 bases, the J end by 6 bases, with 21 bases between. The CDR3 nucleotides are TGTGCCAGCAGCTCGTCTTTTCGGACAGAACAGAATGGCTACACCTTC. Its protein product is CASSSSFRTEQNGYTF.

The gene calls are TRBV28 and TRBJ2-1; maybe TRBD1 (6 bases). This CDR3 has 15 amino acids. V was shortened by 7 bases and J by 10 bases, with 23 bases between the two germline ends. The germline CDR1 and CDR2 sequences are MDHEN and SYDVKM. As DNA, the CDR3 is TGTGCCAGCATAACACAGGGTAGGGGACAATCGGAGCAGTTCTTC. It specifies CASITQGRGQSEQFF.

V and J are TRBV30 and TRBJ1-2; 9 bases agree with TRBD1. The germline V gene has CDR1 GTSNPN and CDR2 SVGIG (reference sequence). V gave up 2 bases and J gave up 4 bases; unmatched junction bases: 5. There are 14 residues in the CDR3. The DNA of the CDR3 is TGTGCCTGGAGTACGGACAGGGGAAGCTATGGCTACACCTTC. Amino acids: CAWSTDRGSYGYTF.

The rearrangement joins TRBV28 to TRBJ1-5; no clear D gene. Looked up from germline, CDR1 is MDHEN and CDR2 is SYDVKM. The length of the CDR3 is 15 residues. The V end lost 4 bases, the J end lost 4 bases, and 14 bases lay between the germline ends. CDR3 region: CASSSYNTQNQPQHF. As DNA, the CDR3 is TGTGCCAGCAGTTCATACAACACCCAAAATCAGCCCCAGCATTTT.

The gene calls are TRBV5-1 and TRBJ2-2, with D possibly being TRBD2 (6 bases). V was pared by 3 bases and J by 4 bases, with 10 bases between. CDR1 and CDR2 (germline): SGHRS, YFSETQ. The CDR3 is made up of 14 amino acids. CDR3 amino acids: CASSSTSSTGELFF. The DNA for the CDR3 is TGCGCCAGCAGCTCCACTAGCAGCACCGGGGAGCTGTTTTTT.

This clone was detected only a few times. This rearrangement joins TRBV7-6 to TRBJ2-7; D is unclear. The CDR3 contains 11 residues. V shed 8 bases and J shed 3 bases, with 8 bases lying between them. Germline assignment: CDR1 SGHVS and CDR2 FNYEAQ. CDR3 amino acids: CASGRGYEQYF. CDR3 in DNA: TGTGCCAGCGGCAGAGGCTACGAGCAGTACTTC.

The rearrangement joins TRBV27 to TRBJ1-1, with a weak D call TRBD1 (6 bases). The CDR3 loop spans 18 amino acids. V lost 2 bases and J lost 3, with 22 bases in between. The germline V gene encodes CDR1 MNHEY and CDR2 SMNVEV (reference sequence). As DNA, the CDR3 is TGTGCCAGCAGTTTAGGGGGGGGCTGGCTGAGGGGGGACACTGAAGCTTTCTTT. It yields the protein CASSLGGGWLRGDTEAFF.

This sequence joins TRBV15 and TRBJ1-3; D call uncertain. Germline V CDR1 and CDR2: LNHNV, YYDKDF (reference sequence). The CDR3 is 15 residues long. Deletions cut 1 base from V and 1 base from J, with 8 bases between. The CDR3 loop reads CATSRAKTSGNTIYF. In nucleotides, the CDR3 is TGTGCCACCAGCAGAGCTAAGACATCTGGAAACACCATATATTTT. Filled out from reference TRBV15 and TRBJ1-3, the complete variable domain reads DAMVIQNPRYQVTQFGKPVTLSCSQTLNHNVMYWYQQKSSQAPKLLFHYYDKDFNNEADTPDNFQSRRPNTSFCFLDIRSPGLGDTAMYLCATSRAKTSGNTIYFGEGSWLTVV.

The chain uses TRBV19 and TRBJ1-4, with 7 bases fitting TRBD1. Losses at the gene ends were 3 bases for V and 8 bases for J; bases not matched to a gene: 6. Looked up from germline, CDR1 is LNHDA and CDR2 is SQIVND (reference sequence). This CDR3 contains 14 residues. CDR3 protein: CASSIPGGDEKLFF. For the CDR3, the DNA is TGTGCCAGTAGTATCCCAGGGGGTGACGAAAAACTGTTTTTT.

This clone was observed a handful of times. V and J are TRBV3-1 (or the pseudogene TRBV3-2) and TRBJ2-3, with D perhaps TRBD2 (6 bases). The CDR3 consists of 16 residues. CDR1 is LGHDT and CDR2 is YNNKEL in the germline V gene (reference sequence). Trimming stripped 4 bases from V and 2 bases from J, with 16 bases between. The DNA for the CDR3 is TGTGCCAGCAGCCTTCAACCGGGACTTCCCACAGATACGCAGTATTTT. Translated: CASSLQPGLPTDTQYF.

V usage is TRBV19 and J usage is TRBJ1-5; maybe TRBD1 (5 bases). From germline, CDR1 is LNHDA and CDR2 SQIVND (reference sequence). This CDR3 comprises 15 residues. V gave up 6 bases and J gave up 0 bases, with 12 bases separating them. The CDR3 DNA is TGTGCCAGTAGAGAAACAGGATATAGCAATCAGCCCCAGCATTTT. As protein: CASRETGYSNQPQHF.

This chain uses TRBV5-4 with TRBJ1-2; D is unclear. The V end lost 6 bases, the J end lost 4 bases, and 10 bases lay between the germline ends. The germline gives CDR1 SGHNT, CDR2 YYREEE (reference sequence). This CDR3 region has 12 residues. The CDR3 protein is CASTLTGYGYTF. The DNA for the CDR3 is TGTGCCAGCACCCTAACGGGCTATGGCTACACCTTC.

In its sample, this clone was seen once. The rearrangement uses TRBV30 and TRBJ1-2; TRBD1 matches 8 bases. CDR3 length: 13 amino acids. V shed 4 bases, J shed 6 bases, and the junction held 7 bases outside the gene matches. In germline, CDR1 is GTSNPN, CDR2 SVGIG (reference sequence). CDR3: CAWIRDRGHGYTF. The DNA of the CDR3 is TGTGCCTGGATAAGAGACAGGGGACATGGCTACACCTTC.

This clone was found once. J is TRBJ2-1 and V is TRBV2; 9 nucleotides align to TRBD1. CDR3 length: 15 residues. The germline CDR1 and CDR2 sequences are SNHLY and FYNNEI. J gave up 6 bases and V 3 bases, and 6 bases lay outside the gene matches. The CDR3 bases are TGTGCCAGCAGTGACGGAGACAGGGGGGTCAATGAGCAGTTCTTC. Residues: CASSDGDRGVNEQFF.